This note documents a single T cell receptor (beta chain) sequence. The data were taken from a study of shared clonotypes between healthy human individuals. Between the trimmed V and J ends, which lost 3 bases and 1 base, there was a span of 0 bases. Germline CDR1 is PRHDT and CDR2 is FYEKMQ (reference sequence). The CDR3 extends over 11 amino acids. Produced via immunoSEQ multiplex PCR; TCRdb's table is partial and in-frame only. The table includes fewer than 550,000 clones, roughly 85% detected once. This rearrangement joins TRBV13 to TRBJ1-2, with D unclear. This receptor was identified in a woman aged 40 to 55 in good health. Some clones in this sample may be carry-over from other donors' samples. The sequenced sample was PBMCs. CDR3 nucleotide sequence: TGTGCCAGCAGCTTTAACTATGGCTACACCTTC. This codes for CASSFNYGYTF.